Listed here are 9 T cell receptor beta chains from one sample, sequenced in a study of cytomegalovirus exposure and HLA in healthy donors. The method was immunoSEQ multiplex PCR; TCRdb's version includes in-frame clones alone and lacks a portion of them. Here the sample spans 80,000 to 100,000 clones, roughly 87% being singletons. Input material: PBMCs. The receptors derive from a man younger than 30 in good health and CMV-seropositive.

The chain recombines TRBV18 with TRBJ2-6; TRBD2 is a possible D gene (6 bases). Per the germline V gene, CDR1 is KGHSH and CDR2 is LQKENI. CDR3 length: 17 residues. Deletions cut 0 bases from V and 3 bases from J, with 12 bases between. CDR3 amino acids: CASSPPESGGGANVLTF. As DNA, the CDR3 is TGTGCCAGCTCACCACCGGAGTCCGGGGGTGGGGCCAACGTCCTGACTTTC.

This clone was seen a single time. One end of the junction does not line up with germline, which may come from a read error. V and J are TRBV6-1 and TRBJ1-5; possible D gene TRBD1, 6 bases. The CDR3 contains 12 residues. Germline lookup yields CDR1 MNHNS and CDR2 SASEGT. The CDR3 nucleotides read TGTGCCAGCAGTGCCCCTGGACAGCTCCAGCATTTT. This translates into CASSAPGQLQHF.

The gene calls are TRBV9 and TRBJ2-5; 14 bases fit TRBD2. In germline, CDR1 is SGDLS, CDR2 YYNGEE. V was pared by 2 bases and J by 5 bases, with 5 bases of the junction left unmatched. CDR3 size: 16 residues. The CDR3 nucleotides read TGTGCCAGCAGCGTGACTAGCGGGAGGGAGTATGAGACCCAGTACTTC. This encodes CASSVTSGREYETQYF. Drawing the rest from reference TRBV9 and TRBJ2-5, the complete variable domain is DSGVTQTPKHLITATGQRVTLRCSPRSGDLSVYWYQQSLDQGLQFLIQYYNGEERAKGNILERFSAQQFPDLHSELNLSSLELGDSALYFCASSVTSGREYETQYFGPGTRLLVL.

The CDR3 loop is CASSQSNQVQETQYF. The CDR3 DNA reads as TGTGCCAGCAGCCAGTCAAACCAAGTTCAAGAGACCCAGTACTTC. This chain joins TRBV7-9 and TRBJ2-5; the D is unclear. Germline V gives CDR1 SEHNR, CDR2 FQNEAQ (reference sequence). The CDR3 length is 15 residues. Trimming removed 5 bases from V and 2 bases from J, with 15 bases in between. Variable domain in full (rest from reference TRBV7-9 and TRBJ2-5): DTGVSQNPRHKITKRGQNVTFRCDPISEHNRLYWYRQTLGQGPEFLTYFQNEAQLEKSRLLSDRFSAERPKGSFSTLEIQRTEQGDSAMYLCASSQSNQVQETQYFGPGTRLLVL.

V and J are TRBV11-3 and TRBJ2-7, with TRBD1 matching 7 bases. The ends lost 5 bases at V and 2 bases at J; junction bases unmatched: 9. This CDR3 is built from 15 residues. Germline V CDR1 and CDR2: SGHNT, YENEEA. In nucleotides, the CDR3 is TGTGCCAGCAGCCCAGGGGGACCGCTCACCTACGAGCAGTACTTC. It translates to CASSPGGPLTYEQYF.

The CDR3 sequence is CASSPPSGEPGSYGYTF. The CDR3, as DNA: TGTGCCAGCTCACCACCTTCAGGGGAGCCCGGAAGCTATGGCTACACCTTC. V gene TRBV18 combines with J gene TRBJ1-2, with D perhaps matching TRBD1 (6 bases). The CDR3 is made up of 17 amino acids. Trimming shortened V by 0 bases and J by 4 bases, and 18 bases separated the two germline ends. Looked up from germline, CDR1 is KGHSH and CDR2 is LQKENI.

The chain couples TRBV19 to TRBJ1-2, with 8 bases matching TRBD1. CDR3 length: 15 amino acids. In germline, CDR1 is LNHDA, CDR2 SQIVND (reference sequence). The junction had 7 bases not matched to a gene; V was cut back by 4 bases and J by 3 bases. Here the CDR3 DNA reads TGTGCCAGTAGTAGAGACTTGACAGGGGACTATGGCTACACCTTC. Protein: CASSRDLTGDYGYTF.

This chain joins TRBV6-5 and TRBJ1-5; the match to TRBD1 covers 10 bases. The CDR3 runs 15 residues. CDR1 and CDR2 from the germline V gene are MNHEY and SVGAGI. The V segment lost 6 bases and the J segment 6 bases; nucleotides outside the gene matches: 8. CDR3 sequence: CASRQDRGESQPQHF. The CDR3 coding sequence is TGTGCCAGCAGGCAGGACAGGGGGGAGAGTCAGCCCCAGCATTTT.

The chain's CDR3 is CASSMGIGPDTQYF. In DNA form, the CDR3 reads TGTGCCAGTAGTATGGGCATTGGCCCAGATACGCAGTATTTT. The chain employs TRBV19 and TRBJ2-3; D is ambiguous. Germline-derived CDR1 and CDR2 are LNHDA and SQIVND (reference sequence). There are 14 residues in the CDR3. Trimming removed 3 bases at V and 4 bases at J, with 11 bases between.